The 23 T cell receptor beta chains below all came from one sample that was sequenced in a study of cytomegalovirus exposure and HLA in healthy donors. TCRdb keeps only in-frame clones here, not all; method: immunoSEQ multiplex PCR. The table shows 110,000 to 150,000 clones, with approximately 94% occurring only once. Sequenced sample: PBMCs. The receptor source for this set is a man between 18 and 35 years old in good health and CMV-seropositive.

This chain uses TRBV27 with TRBJ2-2, with no clear D. V lost 4 bases and J lost 4, with 4 bases in between. CDR1 and CDR2 (germline): MNHEY, SMNVEV (reference sequence). The CDR3 runs to 12 residues. CDR3: CASSYTTGELFF. Written as DNA, the CDR3 is TGTGCCAGCAGTTACACCACCGGGGAGCTGTTTTTT.

The V call is TRBV7-9, the J call TRBJ2-5, with TRBD1 identical over 7 bases. This CDR3 comprises 14 residues. Trimming at V came to 4 bases and at J to 2 bases, leaving 4 bases not matched to a gene. CDR1 and CDR2 from the germline V gene are SEHNR and FQNEAQ (reference sequence). The CDR3 sequence is CASSSGGAQETQYF. DNA of the CDR3: TGTGCCAGCAGCTCAGGGGGAGCTCAAGAGACCCAGTACTTC.

The chain employs TRBV10-1 and TRBJ2-2; TRBD1 matches 7 bases. Germline V gene data show CDR1 as WNHNN and CDR2 as SYGVQD (reference sequence). CDR3 length: 15 amino acids. After removal of 6 bases from V and 0 bases from J, the junction contained 4 bases not matched to a gene. The CDR3, as DNA: TGCGCCAGCAGCCCCGGGACAGCGAACACCGGGGAGCTGTTTTTT. This translates into CASSPGTANTGELFF.

The chain recombines TRBV27 with TRBJ2-1; D perhaps matches TRBD2 (5 bases). With 6 bases removed from V and 0 bases from J, the gap between germline ends came to 18 bases. CDR1 is MNHEY and CDR2 is SMNVEV in the germline V gene (reference sequence). This CDR3 region has 17 residues. The CDR3 nucleotides read TGTGCCAGCAGCCATTCTCGGACTTGGAGCTCCTACAATGAGCAGTTCTTC. Translating it yields CASSHSRTWSSYNEQFF.

The chain links TRBV13 to TRBJ2-7; D call uncertain. CDR1 and CDR2 from the germline V gene are PRHDT and FYEKMQ (reference sequence). Trimming cost V 2 bases and J 1 base, with 6 bases left between them. The CDR3 covers 13 residues. The CDR3 spells CASSLLASYEQYF. In DNA, the CDR3 is TGTGCCAGCAGCTTACTGGCTTCCTACGAGCAGTACTTC.

V usage is TRBV16 and J usage is TRBJ2-5; 7 nucleotides align to TRBD2. V lost 2 bases and J lost 5; bases outside the gene matches: 26. The CDR3 covers 21 residues. CDR1 and CDR2 (germline): KGHSY, FQNENV. CDR3 sequence: CASSQKVGGIRVHVLGETQYF. CDR3 nucleotide sequence: TGTGCCAGCAGCCAAAAAGTGGGGGGGATAAGAGTTCACGTTTTAGGGGAGACCCAGTACTTC.

The CDR3 DNA reads TGCGCCAGCAGCCAAGGGTCCGGGGGATACGAGCAGTACTTC. Amino acids: CASSQGSGGYEQYF. The chain is built from TRBV4-1 and TRBJ2-7, with a possible D match to TRBD2 (6 bases). The CDR3 consists of 14 residues. Trimming took off 1 base at V and 4 bases at J, with 11 bases between the two ends. Germline CDR1 reads MGHRA; CDR2 reads YSYEKL.

The genes are TRBV5-4 and TRBJ1-2; TRBD1 might be the D (5 bases). This CDR3 is 14 amino acids long. Germline V gene data show CDR1 as SGHNT and CDR2 as YYREEE (reference sequence). V was cut by 4 bases and J by 3 bases, with 13 bases left in between. CDR3 in amino acids: CASSRPGGDYGYTF. CDR3 coding DNA: TGTGCCAGCAGCAGGCCGGGGGGGGACTATGGCTACACCTTC. The full variable domain, in which reference TRBV5-4 and TRBJ1-2 provide the parts outside the CDR3, is ETGVTQSPTHLIKTRGQQVTLRCSSQSGHNTVSWYQQALGQGPQFIFQYYREEENGRGNFPPRFSGLQFPNYSSELNVNALELDDSALYLCASSRPGGDYGYTFGSGTRLTVV.

The chain links TRBV28 to TRBJ2-7; the match to TRBD2 covers 8 bases. The CDR3 contains 16 residues. The V gene's germline CDR1 is MDHEN and CDR2 SYDVKM. V was pared by 1 base and J by 1 base, with 6 bases of the junction left unmatched. The CDR3 reads CASSLLPTSASYEQYF. The CDR3 nucleotides are TGTGCCAGCAGTTTATTACCGACTAGCGCTTCCTACGAGCAGTACTTC. Supplemented by reference TRBV28 and TRBJ2-7, the full variable domain reads DVKVTQSSRYLVKRTGEKVFLECVQDMDHENMFWYRQDPGLGLRLIYFSYDVKMKEKGDIPEGYSVSREKKERFSLILESASTNQTSMYLCASSLLPTSASYEQYFGPGTRLTVT.

V gene TRBV2 combines with J gene TRBJ2-2; tentative D call: TRBD1 (6 bases). This CDR3 has 15 amino acids. Trimming took 4 bases from V and 4 from J, leaving 13 bases between them. Germline CDR1 SNHLY, CDR2 FYNNEI. CDR3 in DNA: TGTGCCAGCAGTGTAGACAGGTCTCGCACCGGGGAGCTGTTTTTT. Protein: CASSVDRSRTGELFF.

This chain uses TRBV28 with TRBJ1-1; the match to TRBD1 covers 7 bases. In germline, CDR1 is MDHEN, CDR2 SYDVKM. Trimming cost V 4 bases and J 0 bases; bases outside gene matches: 2. The CDR3 runs to 14 residues. The CDR3 DNA reads as TGTGCCAGCAGTTGGGGGACAGTGAACACTGAAGCTTTCTTT. Its protein is CASSWGTVNTEAFF.

The chain carries TRBV5-6 and TRBJ2-5; 9 bases match TRBD1. Unmatched junction bases numbered 8, after V lost 4 bases and J lost 4 bases. Germline CDR1 reads SGHDT; CDR2 reads YYEEEE. The CDR3 is 15 amino acids. The CDR3 spells CASSIRTGEGETQYF. In DNA form, the CDR3 reads TGTGCCAGCAGCATACGGACAGGGGAGGGAGAGACCCAGTACTTC.

This chain joins TRBV5-4 and TRBJ2-5; D might be TRBD2 (5 bases). Germline values: CDR1 SGHNT, CDR2 YYREEE (reference sequence). V lost 4 bases and J 5 bases, leaving 15 bases between the germline ends. The CDR3 contains 14 residues. The CDR3 DNA sequence: TGTGCCAGCAGCCTTGAGTCGCTAGCCGAGACCCAGTACTTC. Protein: CASSLESLAETQYF.

The V call is TRBV6-5, the J call TRBJ1-5; 10 positions match TRBD1. The CDR3 runs 15 residues. The J segment lost 6 bases and the V segment lost 1 base, leaving 3 bases of the junction unmatched. Germline lookup yields CDR1 MNHEY and CDR2 SVGAGI. The CDR3 sequence is CASSYWDRGGQPQHF. The CDR3 nucleotides read TGTGCCAGCAGTTACTGGGACAGGGGAGGTCAGCCCCAGCATTTT.

The chain couples TRBV10-3 to TRBJ1-2; 7 bases line up with TRBD1. The CDR3 contains 13 residues. CDR1 and CDR2 (germline): ENHRY, SYGVKD. The junction had 2 bases not matched to a gene; V was cut back by 2 bases and J by 5 bases. The CDR3 spells CAISEGQAYGYTF. CDR3 DNA sequence: TGTGCCATCAGTGAGGGACAGGCATATGGCTACACCTTC.

This chain uses TRBV5-1 with TRBJ1-1; D is perhaps TRBD1 (6 bases). V lost 4 bases, J lost 2 bases, and 12 bases lay in between. Germline V gene lookup returns CDR1 SGHRS and CDR2 YFSETQ. This CDR3 is 14 amino acids long. The CDR3 DNA is TGCGCCAGCAGCCTTGGGACACTAAACACTGAAGCTTTCTTT. Translated, it gives CASSLGTLNTEAFF.

This chain joins TRBV5-4 and TRBJ2-3; D not certain. With 0 bases removed from V and 0 bases from J, the gap between germline ends came to 8 bases. In germline, CDR1 is SGHNT, CDR2 YYREEE (reference sequence). The CDR3 loop spans 15 amino acids. For the CDR3, the DNA is TGTGCCAGCAGCTTGGAAACGGTTAGCACAGATACGCAGTATTTT. Translation: CASSLETVSTDTQYF.

CDR3 nucleotide sequence: TGTGCCAGCAGTTTGCGGGCGGCGAGCCAGCCCCAGCATTTT. Residues: CASSLRAASQPQHF. The gene calls are TRBV28 and TRBJ1-5; the D is unclear. The V end was cut by 3 bases, the J end by 7 bases, with 13 bases between. CDR1 MDHEN and CDR2 SYDVKM come from the germline V gene. The CDR3 length is 14 residues. Together with reference TRBV28 and TRBJ1-5, the CDR3 gives the full variable domain: DVKVTQSSRYLVKRTGEKVFLECVQDMDHENMFWYRQDPGLGLRLIYFSYDVKMKEKGDIPEGYSVSREKKERFSLILESASTNQTSMYLCASSLRAASQPQHFGDGTRLSIL.

The V gene is TRBV2, the J gene TRBJ1-4; no clear D. CDR3 length: 14 residues. The V end lost 5 bases, the J end lost 8 bases, and 15 bases lay between the germline ends. In germline, CDR1 is SNHLY, CDR2 FYNNEI. CDR3 nucleotides: TGTGCCAGCAGTTCTCGACAATCTCGAGAAAAACTGTTTTTT. This sequence encodes CASSSRQSREKLFF.

V usage is TRBV9 and J usage is TRBJ1-1; possible D gene TRBD1, 5 bases. CDR3 length: 16 residues. Per germline, CDR1 SGDLS and CDR2 YYNGEE. The V gene lost 0 bases and the J gene lost 0 bases, with 12 bases spanning the gap. CDR3 coding DNA: TGTGCCAGCAGCGTAGGCTTTGGAGGGGTGAACACTGAAGCTTTCTTT. Translating gives CASSVGFGGVNTEAFF.

The J gene is TRBJ1-2, the V gene TRBV19; no definite D call. V was shortened by 3 bases and J by 0 bases, with 8 bases between the two germline ends. CDR1 is LNHDA and CDR2 is SQIVND in the germline V gene (reference sequence). There are 14 residues in the CDR3. CDR3 sequence: CASSILIANYGYTF. As DNA, the CDR3 is TGTGCCAGTAGTATCCTCATAGCTAACTATGGCTACACCTTC. The full variable domain, its missing parts supplied by reference TRBV19 and TRBJ1-2, is DGGITQSPKYLFRKEGQNVTLSCEQNLNHDAMYWYRQDPGQGLRLIYYSQIVNDFQKGDIAEGYSVSREKKESFPLTVTSAQKNPTAFYLCASSILIANYGYTFGSGTRLTVV.

The gene calls are TRBV9 and TRBJ2-1, with TRBD2 matching 7 bases. V shed 2 bases and J 4 bases; nucleotides not matched to a gene: 6. CDR1 and CDR2 (germline): SGDLS, YYNGEE. The CDR3 covers 15 residues. The CDR3 is CASSVGGSGYNEQFF. CDR3 nucleotides: TGTGCCAGCAGCGTGGGGGGGAGTGGGTACAATGAGCAGTTCTTC.

The rearrangement joins TRBV4-2 to TRBJ2-7, with D perhaps TRBD1 (5 bases). The V and J ends lost 1 base and 5 bases respectively, with 12 bases between them. Germline loops: CDR1 LGHNA, CDR2 YNFKEQ. The CDR3 runs 14 residues. The CDR3 nucleotides read TGTGCCAGCAGCCAAGGGGCACAGGTCCACGAGCAGTACTTC. It translates to CASSQGAQVHEQYF.